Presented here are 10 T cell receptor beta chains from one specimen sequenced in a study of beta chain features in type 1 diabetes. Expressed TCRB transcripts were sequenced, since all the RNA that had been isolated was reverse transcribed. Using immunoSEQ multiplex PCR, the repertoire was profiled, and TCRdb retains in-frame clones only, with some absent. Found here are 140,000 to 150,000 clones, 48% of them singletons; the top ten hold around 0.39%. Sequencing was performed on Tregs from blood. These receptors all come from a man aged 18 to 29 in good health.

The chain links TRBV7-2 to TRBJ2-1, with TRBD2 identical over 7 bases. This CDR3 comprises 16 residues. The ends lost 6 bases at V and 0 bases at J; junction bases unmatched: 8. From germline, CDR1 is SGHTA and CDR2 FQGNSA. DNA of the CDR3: TGTGCCAGCAGTCGACTAGCACCGAGCTCCTACAATGAGCAGTTCTTC. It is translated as CASSRLAPSSYNEQFF.

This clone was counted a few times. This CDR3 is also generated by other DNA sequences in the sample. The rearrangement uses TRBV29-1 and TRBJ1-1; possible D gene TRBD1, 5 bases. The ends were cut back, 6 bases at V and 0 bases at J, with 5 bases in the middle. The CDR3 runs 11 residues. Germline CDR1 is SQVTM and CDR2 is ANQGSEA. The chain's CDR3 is CSVRVNTEAFF. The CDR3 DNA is TGCAGCGTCAGGGTGAACACTGAAGCTTTCTTT. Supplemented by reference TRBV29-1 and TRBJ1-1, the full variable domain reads SAVISQKPSRDICQRGTSLTIQCQVDSQVTMMFWYRQQPGQSLTLIATANQGSEATYESGFVIDKFPISRPNLTFSTLTVSNMSPEDSSIYLCSVRVNTEAFFGQGTRLTVV.

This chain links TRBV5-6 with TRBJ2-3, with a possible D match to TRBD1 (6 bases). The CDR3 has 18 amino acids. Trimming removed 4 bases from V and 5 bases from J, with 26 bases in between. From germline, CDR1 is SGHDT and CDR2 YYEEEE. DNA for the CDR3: TGTGCCAGCAGCCTCTACACAGGGTATGGTTTAGTAGAAGATACGCAGTATTTT. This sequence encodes CASSLYTGYGLVEDTQYF. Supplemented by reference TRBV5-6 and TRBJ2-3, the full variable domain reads DAGVTQSPTHLIKTRGQQVTLRCSPKSGHDTVSWYQQALGQGPQFIFQYYEEEERQRGNFPDRFSGHQFPNYSSELNVNALLLGDSALYLCASSLYTGYGLVEDTQYFGPGTRLTVL.

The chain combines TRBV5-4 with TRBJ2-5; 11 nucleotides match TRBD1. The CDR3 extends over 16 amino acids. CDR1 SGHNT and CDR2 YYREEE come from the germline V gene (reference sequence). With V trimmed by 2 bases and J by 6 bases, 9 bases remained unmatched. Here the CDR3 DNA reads TGTGCCAGCAGCTTAGGTTGGGACAGGGGGAGGCAGACCCAGTACTTC. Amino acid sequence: CASSLGWDRGRQTQYF.

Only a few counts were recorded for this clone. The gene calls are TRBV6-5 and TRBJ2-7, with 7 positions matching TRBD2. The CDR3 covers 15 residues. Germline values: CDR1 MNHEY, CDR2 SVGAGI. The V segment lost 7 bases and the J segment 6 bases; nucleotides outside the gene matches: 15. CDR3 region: CASNLIGGTAGEQYF. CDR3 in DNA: TGTGCCAGCAACCTCATCGGGGGGACCGCGGGCGAGCAGTACTTC.

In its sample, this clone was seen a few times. DNA for the CDR3: TGTGCCAGCATGGAGTACGGGGTCCTTTCCTACAATGAGCAGTTCTTC. Amino acid sequence: CASMEYGVLSYNEQFF. The gene calls are TRBV27 and TRBJ2-1; a weak D match, TRBD2 (5 bases). V was trimmed by 7 bases and J by 1 base, leaving 17 bases between them. The CDR3 sequence is 16 residues long. From germline, CDR1 is MNHEY and CDR2 SMNVEV (reference sequence).

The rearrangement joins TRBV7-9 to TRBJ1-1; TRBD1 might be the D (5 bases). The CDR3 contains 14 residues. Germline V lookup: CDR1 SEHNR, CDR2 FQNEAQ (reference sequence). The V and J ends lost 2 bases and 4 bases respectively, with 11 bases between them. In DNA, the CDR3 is TGTGCCAGCAGCTTACTGGGGGGGGGCACTGAAGCTTTCTTT. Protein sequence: CASSLLGGGTEAFF.

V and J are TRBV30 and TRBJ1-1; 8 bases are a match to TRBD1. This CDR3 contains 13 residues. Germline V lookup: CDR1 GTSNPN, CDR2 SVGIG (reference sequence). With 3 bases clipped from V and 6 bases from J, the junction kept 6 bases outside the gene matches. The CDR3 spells CAWSLQGVAEAFF. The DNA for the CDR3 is TGTGCCTGGAGCTTACAGGGGGTGGCTGAAGCTTTCTTT.

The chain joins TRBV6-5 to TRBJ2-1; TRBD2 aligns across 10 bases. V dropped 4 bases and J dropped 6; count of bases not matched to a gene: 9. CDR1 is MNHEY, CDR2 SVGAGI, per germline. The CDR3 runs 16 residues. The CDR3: CASSSPLAGRFNEQFF. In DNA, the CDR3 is TGTGCCAGCAGTTCGCCACTAGCGGGGAGATTCAATGAGCAGTTCTTC.

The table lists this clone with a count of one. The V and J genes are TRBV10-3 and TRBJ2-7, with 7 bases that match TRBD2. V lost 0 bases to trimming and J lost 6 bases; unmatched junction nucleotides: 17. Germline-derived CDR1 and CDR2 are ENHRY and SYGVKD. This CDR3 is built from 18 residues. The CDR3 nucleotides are TGTGCCATCAGTGAGTCGAGGTTCACTGGCGGGAGTTCGCCCGAGCAGTACTTC. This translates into CAISESRFTGGSSPEQYF.